One T cell receptor beta chain is described in this entry. Its target is not known. This sample is part of a study of cytomegalovirus exposure and HLA in healthy donors. Amplification used 60 Vbeta primers and 13 Jbeta primers. Clones were sequenced by immunoSEQ multiplex PCR, and TCRdb holds only the in-frame ones, with some missing. In total, the table holds 130,000 to 150,000 clones. The CDR3 totals 13 residues. V dropped 5 bases and J dropped 3; count of bases not matched to a gene: 2. Germline values: CDR1 MNHEY, CDR2 SVGAGI. Whole-study findings and limits: Owing to their indistinguishability, certain V segments, notably TRBV6-2 and TRBV6-3, were excluded. The likely origin of a cluster of highly shared sequence variants was a sequencing artifact. Roughly uniform sequencing depth across donors was assumed, possibly incorrectly. A previous analysis found most TCR beta V segments productive roughly 90% or roughly 30% of the time.

Sequencing was done on a sample of PBMCs. This sequence was found in a man in his forties in good health and CMV-seronegative. This chain links TRBV6-5 with TRBJ1-2, with TRBD1 matching 8 bases. The CDR3 coding sequence is TGTGCCAGCAGTCAGGACAGGGACTATGGCTACACCTTC. Translated: CASSQDRDYGYTF.